This TCR beta chain originates from a study of blood T cell repertoires in COVID-19. The junction had 8 bases not matched to a gene; V was cut back by 5 bases and J by 2 bases. There are 15 residues in the CDR3. Germline CDR1 is SGHTA and CDR2 is FQGNSA. Using immunoSEQ multiplex PCR, the repertoire was profiled, and TCRdb retains in-frame clones only, with some absent. This table has 200,000 to 250,000 clones, 83% appearing once. The sequence came from a woman in her thirties with COVID-19, enrolled during active disease. Sequencing used peripheral blood. The rearrangement uses TRBV7-2 and TRBJ1-2; 7 bases map to TRBD1. CDR3 region: CASSPKTGSNYGYTF. The CDR3 DNA reads as TGTGCCAGCAGCCCCAAGACAGGGTCGAACTATGGCTACACCTTC.